The next 10 T cell receptor beta chains were all read from a single sample in a study of blood T cell repertoires in COVID-19. The table came from immunoSEQ multiplex PCR; TCRdb's copy has only in-frame clones and leaves some out. The repertoire includes approximately 9,500 clones, roughly 87% of them detected once, and 5.5% to 6% sits in the top ten. Sample: peripheral blood. The receptors derive from a human donor in a cohort sampled during active COVID-19.

The chain couples TRBV7-9 to TRBJ2-5, with TRBD1 identical over 7 bases. Germline V CDR1 and CDR2: SEHNR, FQNEAQ (reference sequence). V lost 5 bases to trimming and J lost 5 bases; unmatched junction nucleotides: 5. This CDR3 has 13 amino acids. The CDR3 DNA sequence: TGTGCCAGCAGCAAACAGGGGTACGAGACCCAGTACTTC. Its protein is CASSKQGYETQYF.

The chain has TRBV7-2 and TRBJ2-7; D remains unclear. Germline V gene data show CDR1 as SGHTA and CDR2 as FQGNSA. The CDR3 has 13 residues. The V gene lost 4 bases and the J gene lost 2 bases, with 9 bases spanning the gap. CDR3 amino acids: CASSSRVAYEQYF. The CDR3 DNA is TGTGCCAGCAGCTCCCGGGTAGCCTACGAGCAGTACTTC.

This rearrangement joins TRBV5-4 to TRBJ1-4; perhaps TRBD1 as D (5 bases). V lost 2 bases and J lost 7, with 12 bases in between. The germline CDR1 and CDR2 sequences are SGHNT and YYREEE (reference sequence). The CDR3 covers 14 residues. Here the CDR3 reads CASSLGVGAEKLFF. CDR3 sequence (DNA): TGTGCCAGCAGCTTAGGGGTAGGGGCTGAAAAACTGTTTTTT.

The rearrangement joins TRBV6-1 to TRBJ1-6, with D tentatively TRBD1 (6 bases). This CDR3 comprises 13 residues. V was trimmed by 1 base and J by 8 bases, leaving 6 bases between them. Germline V gene data show CDR1 as MNHNS and CDR2 as SASEGT. The CDR3 sequence is CASSEDRDSPLHF. The CDR3 bases are TGTGCCAGCAGTGAAGACAGGGATTCACCCCTCCACTTT.

This clone was counted only a few times. This chain joins TRBV7-9 and TRBJ1-2; 7 bases are shared with TRBD1. V dropped 6 bases and J dropped 7; count of bases not matched to a gene: 8. The germline gives CDR1 SEHNR, CDR2 FQNEAQ (reference sequence). The CDR3 has 13 amino acids. The CDR3, as DNA: TGTGCCAGCAGACCCGAAGGGGGCGTTGGCTACACCTTC. Its protein is CASRPEGGVGYTF.

V gene TRBV9 combines with J gene TRBJ2-1; 11 bases line up with TRBD2. V shed 0 bases, J shed 0 bases, and the junction held 8 bases outside the gene matches. Germline-derived CDR1 and CDR2 are SGDLS and YYNGEE. This CDR3 region has 19 residues. CDR3 nucleotide sequence: TGTGCCAGCAGCGTAGGCCCTAGCGGGGGGAGGAGCTCCTACAATGAGCAGTTCTTC. Translating gives CASSVGPSGGRSSYNEQFF. The full variable domain, in which reference TRBV9 and TRBJ2-1 provide the parts outside the CDR3, is DSGVTQTPKHLITATGQRVTLRCSPRSGDLSVYWYQQSLDQGLQFLIQYYNGEERAKGNILERFSAQQFPDLHSELNLSSLELGDSALYFCASSVGPSGGRSSYNEQFFGPGTRLTVL.

The rearrangement joins TRBV18 to TRBJ2-6; 7 bases agree with TRBD1. The germline gives CDR1 KGHSH, CDR2 LQKENI. Trimming removed 6 bases from V and 0 bases from J; junction bases left unmatched: 11. CDR3 length: 18 amino acids. The CDR3 region is CASSLRGQPSSGANVLTF. CDR3 bases: TGTGCCAGCTCCCTTCGGGGACAGCCTAGCTCTGGGGCCAACGTCCTGACTTTC.

This sequence joins TRBV10-3 and TRBJ1-1, with 7 bases aligning to TRBD1. This CDR3 spans 11 amino acids. Unmatched junction bases numbered 2, after V lost 2 bases and J lost 11 bases. Germline V gene data show CDR1 as ENHRY and CDR2 as SYGVKD. The CDR3 loop is CAISETGAAFF. CDR3 DNA sequence: TGTGCCATCAGTGAGACAGGGGCGGCTTTCTTT.

Sample share makes this clone large (0.1 to 1%). This same CDR3 is encoded by further DNA sequences in the sample. The V call is TRBV7-9, the J call TRBJ2-2, with 9 bases aligning to TRBD2. Per germline, CDR1 SEHNR and CDR2 FQNEAQ (reference sequence). The CDR3 length is 18 residues. The junction had 10 bases not matched to a gene; V was cut back by 4 bases and J by 1 base. The CDR3 spells CASSYPRGGAGNTGELFF. The CDR3 coding sequence is TGTGCCAGCAGCTATCCTCGCGGGGGGGCCGGGAACACCGGGGAGCTGTTTTTT.

This chain joins TRBV7-8 and TRBJ1-6; 10 nucleotides line up with TRBD1. V lost 5 bases to trimming and J lost 6 bases; unmatched junction nucleotides: 4. Germline CDR1 and CDR2: SGHVS and FQNEAQ. The CDR3 contains 15 residues. The CDR3 spells CASSNRDRGNSPLHF. The CDR3 DNA sequence: TGTGCCAGCAGCAACCGGGACAGGGGTAATTCACCCCTCCACTTT.